This T cell receptor (beta chain) was identified in a study of CD8 T cells in ankylosing spondylitis. A note on this clonotype: Its antigen is currently unknown.

The CDR3 is 15 amino acids. Germline CDR1 and CDR2: MDHEN and SYDVKM. V was trimmed by 6 bases and J by 0 bases, leaving 15 bases between them. Findings and limits, study-wide: The clones that were linked to disease were reported to be significantly enriched in matched synovial fluid samples from ankylosing spondylitis patients. Ankylosing spondylitis blood seemed to carry a telltale TCR beta motif made of roughly eight highly homologous variants.

One entry per CDR3 protein, called by TCRdb with MiXCR from the 5' RACE reads. The table records about 330,000 distinct CDR3 sequences, 8% of them present only once. The sample comprised blood, either unsorted or a sorted T cell fraction (not recorded which). The receptor comes from a male donor with ankylosing spondylitis. The chain has TRBV28 and TRBJ2-7, with TRBD2 as a possible D gene (6 bases). The CDR3 spells CASRTTSRSSYEQYF. CDR3 coding DNA: TGTGCCAGCAGAACCACTAGCCGGAGCTCCTACGAGCAGTACTTC.